The 20 T cell receptor beta chains below all came from one sample that was sequenced in a study of regulatory T cells in long-lasting Graves disease. In building TCR beta libraries, iRepertoire HTBI primers were used together with Arm-PCR of CDR3 regions. MiXCR was run by TCRdb on the multiplex PCR reads, yielding one entry per CDR3 protein. The sample consists of about 610,000 distinct CDR3 sequences, about 15% of them appearing once. Time point reported: newly diagnosed GD, antithyroid drugs for less than 3 months. TCR sequences were obtained from RNA taken from PBMCs. The sample was also reused in another study, on T cells in Graves' hyperthyroidism and ophthalmopathy.

Sequences were derived from peripheral blood mononuclear cells (PBMCs), sampled at new diagnosis, from a patient treated with antithyroid drugs. The receptors stem from a man younger than 35 with Graves disease.

V gene TRBV14 combines with J gene TRBJ1-1; D remains unclear. Looked up from germline, CDR1 is SGHDN and CDR2 is FVKESK. The V gene lost 1 base and the J gene lost 2 bases, with 11 bases spanning the gap. This CDR3 region has 15 residues. The CDR3 spells CASSQVGKKNTEAFF. The DNA of the CDR3 is TGTGCCAGCAGCCAAGTTGGAAAAAAAAACACTGAAGCTTTCTTT.

The chain couples TRBV5-1 to TRBJ2-7; 11 bases agree with TRBD2. With 6 bases clipped from V and 6 bases from J, the junction kept 14 bases outside the gene matches. CDR3 length: 16 amino acids. Germline CDR1 is SGHRS and CDR2 is YFSETQ. The CDR3 region has the DNA TGCGCCAGCATGAAAGCGGAACTAGCGGGAGCGGCCGAGCAGTACTTC. It yields the protein CASMKAELAGAAEQYF.

This clonotype was found a few times. CDR3 in amino acids: CATSDLPPGANYGYTF. CDR3 DNA sequence: TGTGCCACCAGTGATTTGCCCCCGGGGGCAAACTATGGCTACACCTTC. The genes are TRBV24-1 and TRBJ1-2; D perhaps matches TRBD1 (6 bases). CDR1 is KGHDR and CDR2 is SFDVKD in the germline V gene. This CDR3 is 16 amino acids long. The V and J ends lost 0 bases and 2 bases respectively, with 12 bases between them.

This clonotype was observed a few times. The chain uses TRBV20-1 and TRBJ1-2; 8 positions match TRBD1. Trimming removed 8 bases from V and 8 bases from J; junction bases left unmatched: 13. The CDR3 consists of 13 residues. Germline loops: CDR1 DFQATT, CDR2 SNEGSKA (reference sequence). The CDR3 loop is CSFWTGRPGGYTF. CDR3 bases: TGCAGTTTTTGGACAGGGCGACCCGGCGGCTACACCTTC.

The J gene is TRBJ2-7, the V gene TRBV4-1; TRBD2 might be the D (6 bases). Trimming removed 1 base from V and 0 bases from J, with 10 bases in between. The CDR3 has 15 residues. Germline V gives CDR1 MGHRA, CDR2 YSYEKL. The CDR3 DNA reads as TGCGCCAGCAGCCAAGCGGGAGTCCTCTCCTACGAGCAGTACTTC. As protein: CASSQAGVLSYEQYF.

This clonotype was counted ten times or more. V and J are TRBV27 and TRBJ2-4, with D uncertain. With 4 bases removed from V and 8 bases from J, the gap between germline ends came to 15 bases. Germline assignment: CDR1 MNHEY and CDR2 SMNVEV (reference sequence). This CDR3 region has 14 residues. DNA of the CDR3: TGTGCCAGCAGTTCCCGGACCCAAGTGCACATTCAGTACTTC. Amino acid sequence: CASSSRTQVHIQYF.

This clonotype was detected many times. The chain is built from TRBV7-9 and TRBJ2-5, with D possibly being TRBD2 (5 bases). The CDR3 runs to 17 residues. Trimming took 5 bases from V and 3 from J, leaving 22 bases between them. CDR1 and CDR2 from the germline V gene are SEHNR and FQNEAQ (reference sequence). The CDR3 protein is CASSPPAGVYSEETQYF. In DNA, the CDR3 is TGTGCCAGCAGCCCCCCTGCCGGGGTTTATTCCGAAGAGACCCAGTACTTC.

The sample holds a few counts of this clonotype. The chain links TRBV5-1 to TRBJ2-5; 11 bases are a match to TRBD2. The CDR3 loop spans 19 amino acids. Germline CDR1 reads SGHRS; CDR2 reads YFSETQ. V lost 4 bases to trimming and J lost 3 bases; unmatched junction nucleotides: 17. The CDR3 region has the DNA TGCGCCAGCAGCCGATCGCAATGGGGAATGACTAGCGGGAAAGAGACCCAGTACTTC. Protein sequence: CASSRSQWGMTSGKETQYF.

This clonotype was picked up a small number of times. The V gene is TRBV11-3, the J gene TRBJ1-2; D gene ambiguous. V lost 2 bases, J lost 5 bases, and 6 bases lay in between. The germline CDR1 and CDR2 sequences are SGHNT and YENEEA. CDR3 size: 12 residues. CDR3 bases: TGTGCCAGCAGCTTACGAGTATATGGCTACACCTTC. This encodes CASSLRVYGYTF.

The chain is built from TRBV27 and TRBJ1-1; a possible D gene is TRBD1 (6 bases). V was cut by 4 bases and J by 1 base, with 22 bases left in between. This CDR3 contains 18 residues. CDR1 is MNHEY and CDR2 is SMNVEV in the germline V gene (reference sequence). The CDR3 region is CASSYRRQVIGRNTEAFF. CDR3 in DNA: TGTGCCAGCAGTTACCGCCGACAGGTTATTGGGAGGAACACTGAAGCTTTCTTT.

This clonotype was recorded at least ten times. The chain joins TRBV27 to TRBJ2-7; D is undetermined. With 2 bases removed from V and 0 bases from J, the gap between germline ends came to 8 bases. The germline V gene encodes CDR1 MNHEY and CDR2 SMNVEV (reference sequence). The CDR3 length is 14 residues. CDR3 in DNA: TGTGCCAGCAGTTTACAGGCAGTCTCCTACGAGCAGTACTTC. Protein: CASSLQAVSYEQYF.

The chain is built from TRBV20-1 and TRBJ1-6, with 7 bases fitting TRBD1. The CDR3 runs to 13 residues. V shed 5 bases and J 7 bases; nucleotides not matched to a gene: 5. CDR1 DFQATT and CDR2 SNEGSKA come from the germline V gene (reference sequence). For the CDR3, the DNA is TGCAGTGCTCGCCGGGACAGAAATTCACCCCTCCACTTT. Protein sequence: CSARRDRNSPLHF.

As regards this clonotype: This may be a read error: a much more frequent sequence differs by one nucleotide. The V call is TRBV2, the J call TRBJ2-1; 9 bases align to TRBD2. This CDR3 has 13 residues. The germline gives CDR1 SNHLY, CDR2 FYNNEI. CDR3 region: CASRAGGGGEQSF. The CDR3 DNA reads as TGTGCCAGCCGAGCGGGAGGAGGGGGTGAGCAGTCCTTC. Looking up the rest from reference TRBV2 and TRBJ2-1 gives the full variable domain: EPEVTQTPSHQVTQMGQEVILRCVPISNHLYFYWYRQILGQKVEFLVSFYNNEISEKSEIFDDQFSVERPDGSNFTLKIRSTKLEDSAMYFCASRAGGGGEQSFGPGTRLTVL.

The rearrangement joins TRBV20-1 to TRBJ2-2; the match to TRBD2 covers 14 bases. This CDR3 has 17 amino acids. Unmatched junction bases numbered 6, after V lost 2 bases and J lost 4 bases. Germline assignment: CDR1 DFQATT and CDR2 SNEGSKA (reference sequence). The CDR3 loop reads CSARSTSGREGTGELFF. The CDR3 DNA reads as TGCAGTGCTAGATCGACTAGCGGGAGGGAGGGCACCGGGGAGCTGTTTTTT.

The chain joins TRBV12-3 or TRBV12-4 to TRBJ1-3, with a possible D match to TRBD1 (6 bases). CDR3 length: 13 residues. Trimming shortened V by 8 bases and J by 0 bases, and 8 bases separated the two germline ends. The CDR3 sequence: CASLDSSGNTIYF. The CDR3 coding sequence is TGTGCCAGCCTGGACAGCTCTGGAAACACCATATATTTT.

V usage is TRBV7-6 and J usage is TRBJ2-2; 8 bases are shared with TRBD2. The CDR3 loop spans 15 amino acids. Germline-derived CDR1 and CDR2 are SGHVS and FNYEAQ. The V segment lost 8 bases and the J segment 0 bases; nucleotides outside the gene matches: 5. The DNA for the CDR3 is TGTGCCAGCGAAGCGGGAGCGCCGAACACCGGGGAGCTGTTTTTT. As protein: CASEAGAPNTGELFF.

This clonotype was detected many times. The gene calls are TRBV5-1 and TRBJ1-1; D remains ambiguous. Trimming shortened V by 2 bases and J by 0 bases, and 8 bases separated the two germline ends. Germline lookup yields CDR1 SGHRS and CDR2 YFSETQ. This CDR3 spans 14 amino acids. In DNA form, the CDR3 reads TGCGCCAGCAGCTTATTGCCGATGAACACTGAAGCTTTCTTT. This codes for CASSLLPMNTEAFF.

This clonotype was counted many times. V and J are TRBV27 and TRBJ1-5; D call uncertain. The V gene's germline CDR1 is MNHEY and CDR2 SMNVEV (reference sequence). The CDR3 covers 17 residues. V lost 2 bases to trimming and J lost 3 bases, with 17 bases between them. CDR3 nucleotide sequence: TGTGCCAGCAGTTTAAGTGTTAATTTTTTGGACAATCAGCCCCAGCATTTT. Translated: CASSLSVNFLDNQPQHF.

This clonotype was observed a handful of times. The CDR3 here is CASSQYPRLKRETGNEQFF. The CDR3 DNA sequence: TGCGCCAGCAGCCAATATCCTCGTCTTAAGCGGGAGACAGGTAATGAGCAGTTCTTC. The chain links TRBV4-1 to TRBJ2-1; 8 bases line up with TRBD2. The CDR3 is 19 amino acids. The junction had 19 bases not matched to a gene; V was cut back by 2 bases and J by 7 bases. Germline loops: CDR1 MGHRA, CDR2 YSYEKL.

This chain joins TRBV9 and TRBJ2-2; D call uncertain. CDR1 and CDR2 from the germline V gene are SGDLS and YYNGEE. The CDR3 consists of 12 residues. With 3 bases removed from V and 9 bases from J, the gap between germline ends came to 9 bases. The CDR3 region is CASSGPARELFF. In DNA, the CDR3 is TGTGCCAGCAGCGGGCCCGCCCGGGAGCTGTTTTTT.